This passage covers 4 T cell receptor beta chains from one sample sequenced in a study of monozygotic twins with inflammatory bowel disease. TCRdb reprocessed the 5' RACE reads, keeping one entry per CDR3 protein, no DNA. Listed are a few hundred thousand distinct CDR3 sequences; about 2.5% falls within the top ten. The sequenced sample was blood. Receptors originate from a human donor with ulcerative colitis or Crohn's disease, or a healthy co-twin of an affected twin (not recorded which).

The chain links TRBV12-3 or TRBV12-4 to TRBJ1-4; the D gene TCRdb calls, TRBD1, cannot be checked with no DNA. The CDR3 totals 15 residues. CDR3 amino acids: CASSKDRGFNEKLFF.

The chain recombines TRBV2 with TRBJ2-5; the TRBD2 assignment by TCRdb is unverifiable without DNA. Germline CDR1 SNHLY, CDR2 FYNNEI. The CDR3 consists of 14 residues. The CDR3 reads CASRGTTPIETQYF. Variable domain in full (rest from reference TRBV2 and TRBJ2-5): EPEVTQTPSHQVTQMGQEVILRCVPISNHLYFYWYRQILGQKVEFLVSFYNNEISEKSEIFDDQFSVERPDGSNFTLKIRSTKLEDSAMYFCASRGTTPIETQYFGPGTRLLVL.

This CDR3 reads CASSFTGGFEKLFF. V is TRBV7-9 and J is TRBJ1-4; without DNA, the TCRdb call of TRBD1 cannot be checked. In germline, CDR1 is SEHNR, CDR2 FQNEAQ (reference sequence). The CDR3 length is 14 residues.

The CDR3: CSARGFRGNQPQHF. The chain is built from TRBV20-1 and TRBJ1-5. The CDR3 is 14 residues long. In germline, CDR1 is DFQATT, CDR2 SNEGSKA (reference sequence).